This TCR beta chain was sequenced in a study of shared clonotypes between healthy human individuals. The germline V gene has CDR1 SGHAT and CDR2 FQNNGV. Trimming took 7 bases from V and 6 from J; bases not matched to a gene: 11. CDR3 length: 16 amino acids. An assay was performed, and its level was deep. Here immunoSEQ multiplex PCR was the method, and the copy in TCRdb shows in-frame clones only, minus some. The table lists 400,000 to 500,000 clones, around three quarters of them singletons. The J gene is TRBJ2-1, the V gene TRBV11-2; 11 bases map to TRBD2. Sequenced sample: PBMCs. The clonotype was recovered from a woman in her forties in good health. Some clones in this sample may be carry-over from other donors' samples. The CDR3 region is CASTQLAGGRSNEQFF. As DNA, the CDR3 is TGTGCCAGCACCCAATTAGCGGGAGGGCGAAGCAATGAGCAGTTCTTC.